This T cell receptor (beta chain) was retrieved from a study of identical twins. A universal primer site arose from template switching, and cDNA bore unique molecular identifiers. TCRdb used MiXCR to reprocess the 5' RACE reads, holding one entry per CDR3 protein. Here the sample spans roughly 770,000 distinct CDR3 sequences, about 20% being singletons. Another study also made use of these data, one on T cells expressing NK-cell markers.

Sequences were obtained from PBMCs. The source is a young woman in good health.

CDR3 sequence (DNA): TGTGCCAGCAGCGTAGCGGGAGTGTACTCTGGGGCCAACGTCCTGACTTTC. This translates into CASSVAGVYSGANVLTF. The chain has TRBV9 and TRBJ2-6, with a tentative D call TRBD2 (6 bases). Trimming left V 0 bases short and J 0 bases short, with 10 bases between. CDR1 is SGDLS, CDR2 YYNGEE, per germline. There are 17 residues in the CDR3.